This T cell receptor (beta chain) appears in the sequencing data of a study of blood T cell repertoires in COVID-19 (dated by TCRdb to 2018 to 2020). Study-level background: The collaborator samples originated in the United States, Italy and Spain and spanned the acute and convalescent phases of COVID-19. The material from the prospective study consisted of cDNA or gDNA derived from T cells, B-cell-depleted T cells, or PBMCs. The dataset comprised deeply sampled blood TCRbeta repertoires from subjects exposed to, actively infected with, or recovered from COVID-19. A freely available public database, intended as a resource for researchers studying the immune response to SARS-CoV-2, is where the repertoires were released. Samples were obtained from the ongoing ImmuneRACE study (first 160 participants) and from about 1,300 subjects provided by 6 global collaborators. The sample metadata nearly always contained a de-identified subject ID, COVID-19 status, age in years and sex. Where available, HLA class I and class II types were taken from metadata supplied by the sample provider and were not determined by assay-based typing.

The immunoSEQ Assay, a bias-controlled multiplex PCR, was used to amplify TCRbeta CDR3 regions from genomic DNA. As for the authors' bioinformatics: The number of nucleated cells in each sample was estimated from the amplification of reference gene primers within the assay. To quantify the absolute abundance of each unique TCRbeta CDR3 rearrangement, sequence reads were collapsed and filtered. For each sample, productive Simpson clonality was calculated as the square root of Simpson's diversity index across productive rearrangements. TCRdb took this table from immuneACCESS and kept in-frame rearrangements with V and J called. Such tables lack part of the clones; where checked against another copy, unresolved V genes explain under half of the gap, and the rest is unexplained. That table furnishes V, J and clone size, whereas the DNA furnished D and trimming. In all, the sample holds more than 200,000 clones, and 80% to 85% of those were seen once. Jointly, the top ten make up about 10% of the sample.

Overall study outcomes, separate from this receptor: The quantity of clinical and demographic metadata differed by source and by participant and was supplied without curation.

This clone was picked up one time. No antigen is known for it. One base away there is no much larger clone; base qualities are not given. In Seattle, one collaborating source enrolled patients while the infection was active and tracked those patients longitudinally over the course of disease. Whole blood was collected in K2EDTA tubes by collaborating institutions according to the institutions' own protocols. Collaborator samples were shipped for TCRbeta analysis as frozen whole blood, isolated PBMCs, or DNA extracted from either sample type. The CDR3 numbers 15 residues from cysteine through phenylalanine. Of the read, only the CDR3 DNA is kept; its 45 bases are in frame from base 1. V was cut back by 2 bases and J by 1 base, leaving a gap of 9 bases between them. According to the germline V gene, CDR1 reads MDHEN and CDR2 reads SYDVKM.

The receptor was isolated from a woman aged 80 or over with COVID-19, enrolled during active disease. Sequencing was done on a sample of peripheral blood. The chain was built from TRBV28 and TRBJ1-3, and the D gene may be TRBD1, 6 bases matching. The CDR3 reads CASSLTGRSGNTIYF. The DNA sequence is as follows: TGTGCCAGCAGTTTAACAGGGAGATCTGGAAACACCATATATTTT.